This passage covers 2 T cell receptor beta chains from one sample sequenced in a study of response to subunit inactivated influenza vaccine. MiXCR was run by TCRdb on the RT-PCR reads, yielding one entry per CDR3 protein. Found here are approximately 490,000 distinct CDR3 sequences, around 7.9% of them singletons; the top ten hold over 10%. The source material was PBMCs from blood, sampled around 2 years after vaccination. These receptors all come from a man between 50 and 69 years old who received an inactivated influenza vaccine.

This clonotype was picked up a small number of times. The chain recombines TRBV19 with TRBJ2-1, with a tentative D call TRBD1 (6 bases). The V gene lost 3 bases and the J gene lost 8 bases, with 11 bases spanning the gap. The CDR3 is 13 amino acids. Germline V gene data show CDR1 as LNHDA and CDR2 as SQIVND (reference sequence). CDR3 sequence (DNA): TGTGCCAGTAGTATCACAGGGCCGGATGAGCAGTTCTTC. It specifies CASSITGPDEQFF.

This chain joins TRBV28 and TRBJ2-7; 7 bases map to TRBD1. With 5 bases clipped from V and 2 bases from J, the junction kept 6 bases outside the gene matches. This CDR3 has 14 amino acids. The germline V gene encodes CDR1 MDHEN and CDR2 SYDVKM. DNA of the CDR3: TGTGCCAGCAGTCACCGGGACAGACCCTACGAGCAGTACTTC. It codes for CASSHRDRPYEQYF. The variable domain in full, with the rest retrieved from reference TRBV28 and TRBJ2-7, is DVKVTQSSRYLVKRTGEKVFLECVQDMDHENMFWYRQDPGLGLRLIYFSYDVKMKEKGDIPEGYSVSREKKERFSLILESASTNQTSMYLCASSHRDRPYEQYFGPGTRLTVT.